The clone carrying this T cell receptor beta chain occurred many times. This specimen comes from a study of HIV-infected patients and healthy controls. All unsorted peripheral T cells were captured because whole blood was used without fractionation. Trimming pared 2 bases from V and 4 bases from J, leaving 6 bases between. The CDR3 runs to 12 residues. Germline V gene sequence: CDR1 LGHDT, CDR2 YNNKEL (reference sequence). cDNA was made from 500 ng RNA using alpha and beta constant primers. Using multiplexing indices, alpha and beta chain libraries were generated apart by chain-specific third strand synthesis. MiXCR, applied by TCRdb to the 5' RACE reads, yields one record per CDR3 protein. There are 15,000 to 20,000 distinct CDR3 sequences in the sample; about 8.9% occur only once, and roughly 2.6% lies in the top ten.

The receptor was isolated from an adult in good health. The specimen was blood. The chain carries TRBV3-1 and TRBJ2-7; a weak D match, TRBD1 (5 bases). CDR3 bases: TGTGCCAGCAGCCAAAGGGGATACGAGCAGTACTTC. This encodes CASSQRGYEQYF.